This TCR beta chain was sequenced in a study of persistence of HIV-infected CD4 T cells. Study-wide background: A median of about 8 years of suppressive ART preceded sampling.

This was the immunoSEQ version 4 assay in survey mode. Genomic DNA was diluted to 10 ng/uL, up to about 1 ug per sample. Sequencing was performed with immunoSEQ multiplex PCR; in TCRdb, only in-frame clones are kept and a portion is missing. The table has 35,000 to 50,000 clones, about 89% seen once. Germline V gene data show CDR1 as ENHRY and CDR2 as SYGVKD. With 6 bases removed from V and 6 bases from J, the gap between germline ends came to 17 bases. This CDR3 has 15 amino acids. Comments on this clone: As yet, its antigen is unknown.

Nonspecific anti-CD3/anti-CD28 bead stimulation represents the broad CD4+ T cell repertoire. Sorting of responding CD4+ T cells relied on upregulated CD40 ligand together with CD69. The source of this sequence is an adult man with HIV who was CMV-seropositive. Material: CD4+ T cells sorted from PBMCs after roughly 18-hour stimulation, obtained from a patient who received antiretroviral therapy. The rearrangement links TRBV10-3 to TRBJ2-2; D might be TRBD1 (8 bases). The CDR3 sequence: CAIRDGQGGAGELFF. The CDR3 DNA sequence: TGTGCCATCAGGGATGGACAGGGAGGGGCCGGGGAGCTGTTTTTT.